A selection of T cell receptor beta chains follows, all from one sample in a study of T cell responses to AZD1222 COVID-19 vaccine. TCRdb's copy holds only in-frame clones and misses some; the assay was immunoSEQ multiplex PCR. The data hold some 130,000 clones, with more than 75% observed a single time. This sample comprised peripheral blood, obtained 28 days after the second AZD1222 dose. The receptor set was obtained from an adult who received the AZD1222 COVID-19 vaccine. Both conserved end residues are part of each CDR3. Fields, in order: J gene, D gene, clone size, V gene, CDR3 protein, CDR3 DNA. A D gene is named only where the DNA matches it firmly. Part of the rows lack a size; the others show once, few, many or a class for expanded clones.

J gene: TRBJ2-1; D gene: TRBD2; clone size: .; V gene: TRBV11-2; CDR3 protein: CASSPIGTSGRKYNEQFF; CDR3 DNA: TGTGCCAGCAGCCCAATAGGGACTAGCGGGAGGAAATACAATGAGCAGTTCTTC
J gene: TRBJ2-5; D gene: TRBD1; clone size: .; V gene: TRBV28; CDR3 protein: CASSSGQVVSETQYF; CDR3 DNA: TGTGCCAGCAGTTCGGGACAGGTCGTTAGTGAGACCCAGTACTTC
J gene: TRBJ1-2; D gene: TRBD1; clone size: .; V gene: TRBV28; CDR3 protein: CASSLDRDQAGYGYTF; CDR3 DNA: TGTGCCAGCAGTTTGGACAGGGACCAAGCTGGATATGGCTACACCTTC
J gene: TRBJ2-7; D gene: .; clone size: .; V gene: TRBV11-2; CDR3 protein: CASSSWDAAYEQYF; CDR3 DNA: TGTGCCAGCAGCTCCTGGGACGCGGCCTACGAGCAGTACTTC
J gene: TRBJ1-5; D gene: .; clone size: .; V gene: TRBV2; CDR3 protein: CASSDVNQPQHF; CDR3 DNA: TGTGCCAGCAGTGACGTTAATCAGCCCCAGCATTTT
J gene: TRBJ1-2; D gene: TRBD1; clone size: .; V gene: TRBV28; CDR3 protein: CASSSGQGGYGYTF; CDR3 DNA: TGTGCCAGCAGTAGTGGACAGGGTGGCTATGGCTACACCTTC
J gene: TRBJ1-5; D gene: .; clone size: .; V gene: TRBV12-3/TRBV12-4; CDR3 protein: CASSTGRIQPQHF; CDR3 DNA: TGTGCCAGCAGTACCGGACGGATTCAGCCCCAGCATTTT
J gene: TRBJ1-1; D gene: .; clone size: .; V gene: TRBV5-1; CDR3 protein: CASSLAPAGTPTEAFF; CDR3 DNA: TGCGCCAGCAGCTTGGCCCCGGCAGGGACGCCGACTGAAGCTTTCTTT
J gene: TRBJ2-7; D gene: .; clone size: .; V gene: TRBV7-3; CDR3 protein: CASSPIPGHEQYF; CDR3 DNA: TGTGCCAGCAGCCCAATTCCGGGCCACGAGCAGTACTTC
J gene: TRBJ2-3; D gene: TRBD1; clone size: .; V gene: TRBV18; CDR3 protein: CASSPDRGPGDTQYF; CDR3 DNA: TGTGCCAGCTCACCTGACAGGGGGCCCGGAGATACGCAGTATTTT
J gene: TRBJ2-7; D gene: .; clone size: .; V gene: TRBV28; CDR3 protein: CASSPKRARMVYQSYEQYF; CDR3 DNA: TGTGCCAGCAGTCCAAAGCGGGCCCGAATGGTGTATCAGTCCTACGAGCAGTACTTC
J gene: TRBJ1-5; D gene: TRBD1; clone size: .; V gene: TRBV23-1; CDR3 protein: CASSQCEFKQGFSSNQPQHF; CDR3 DNA: TGCGCCAGCAGTCAATGTGAATTTAAACAGGGGTTTAGCAGCAATCAGCCCCAGCATTTT
J gene: TRBJ2-7; D gene: TRBD1; clone size: .; V gene: TRBV5-1; CDR3 protein: CASSWDRGGYEQYF; CDR3 DNA: TGCGCCAGCAGCTGGGACAGGGGAGGCTACGAGCAGTACTTC
J gene: TRBJ2-7; D gene: .; clone size: .; V gene: TRBV2; CDR3 protein: CASTGPYEQYF; CDR3 DNA: TGTGCCAGCACAGGCCCCTACGAGCAGTACTTC
J gene: TRBJ2-2; D gene: .; clone size: few; V gene: TRBV2; CDR3 protein: CAGQGTGELFF; CDR3 DNA: TGTGCCGGTCAGGGCACCGGGGAGCTGTTTTTT
J gene: TRBJ1-4; D gene: .; clone size: .; V gene: TRBV5-1; CDR3 protein: CASSLRTDNEKLFF; CDR3 DNA: TGCGCCAGCAGCTTGCGTACAGACAATGAAAAACTGTTTTTT
J gene: TRBJ2-1; D gene: .; clone size: once; V gene: TRBV15; CDR3 protein: CATSRDSEGARNEQFF; CDR3 DNA: TGTGCCACCAGCAGAGATTCGGAGGGGGCGAGGAATGAGCAGTTCTTC
J gene: TRBJ1-3; D gene: TRBD1; clone size: .; V gene: TRBV27; CDR3 protein: CASSLDHRGSSGNTIYF; CDR3 DNA: TGTGCCAGCAGTTTAGATCACAGGGGGAGCTCTGGAAACACCATATATTTT
J gene: TRBJ2-3; D gene: TRBD2; clone size: .; V gene: TRBV10-3; CDR3 protein: CATYPGLAGDNTDTQYF; CDR3 DNA: TGTGCCACCTACCCGGGACTAGCGGGAGATAACACAGATACGCAGTATTTT
J gene: TRBJ2-3; D gene: TRBD1; clone size: .; V gene: TRBV5-4; CDR3 protein: CASSQDRASDTQYF; CDR3 DNA: TGTGCCAGCAGCCAGGACAGGGCGTCAGATACGCAGTATTTT
J gene: TRBJ2-7; D gene: TRBD1; clone size: once; V gene: TRBV5-1; CDR3 protein: CASSFNWDRGSYEQYF; CDR3 DNA: TGCGCCAGCAGCTTTAATTGGGACAGGGGCTCCTACGAGCAGTACTTC
J gene: TRBJ2-7; D gene: TRBD1; clone size: few; V gene: TRBV6-5; CDR3 protein: CASRGGQVTYEQYF; CDR3 DNA: TGTGCCAGCAGGGGCGGACAGGTCACCTACGAGCAGTACTTC
J gene: TRBJ1-1; D gene: .; clone size: .; V gene: TRBV10-3; CDR3 protein: CAISGGQGTMNTEAFF; CDR3 DNA: TGTGCCATCAGTGGGGGGCAGGGGACGATGAACACTGAAGCTTTCTTT
J gene: TRBJ1-2; D gene: TRBD1; clone size: .; V gene: TRBV6-1; CDR3 protein: CASSDWDRGRGYTF; CDR3 DNA: TGTGCCAGCAGTGATTGGGACAGGGGTCGTGGCTACACCTTC
J gene: TRBJ2-1; D gene: .; clone size: .; V gene: TRBV9; CDR3 protein: CASRGSGTPYNEQFF; CDR3 DNA: TGTGCCAGCAGGGGATCCGGGACACCTTACAATGAGCAGTTCTTC
J gene: TRBJ1-4; D gene: .; clone size: .; V gene: TRBV27; CDR3 protein: CASRPMGANEKLFF; CDR3 DNA: TGTGCCAGCAGGCCAATGGGGGCTAATGAAAAACTGTTTTTT
J gene: TRBJ2-2; D gene: TRBD2; clone size: .; V gene: TRBV10-1; CDR3 protein: CASSESKRLAGGENTGELFF; CDR3 DNA: TGCGCCAGCAGTGAGTCGAAAAGACTAGCGGGAGGAGAAAACACCGGGGAGCTGTTTTTT
J gene: TRBJ2-6; D gene: TRBD1; clone size: once; V gene: TRBV19; CDR3 protein: CASSPTGVSSSGANVLTF; CDR3 DNA: TGTGCCAGTAGTCCGACAGGGGTTTCGAGCTCTGGGGCCAACGTCCTGACTTTC
J gene: TRBJ2-7; D gene: TRBD1; clone size: .; V gene: TRBV28; CDR3 protein: CASSIDRVGEQYF; CDR3 DNA: TGTGCCAGCAGTATTGACAGGGTAGGTGAGCAGTACTTC
J gene: TRBJ1-5; D gene: .; clone size: .; V gene: TRBV3-1/TRBV3-2; CDR3 protein: CASSQGGGARQPQHF; CDR3 DNA: TGTGCCAGCAGCCAAGGGGGAGGGGCCCGGCAGCCCCAGCATTTT
J gene: TRBJ1-1; D gene: .; clone size: once; V gene: TRBV5-1; CDR3 protein: CASSLGIQGYATEAFF; CDR3 DNA: TGCGCCAGCAGCTTGGGTATACAGGGTTACGCCACTGAAGCTTTCTTT
J gene: TRBJ1-5; D gene: .; clone size: .; V gene: TRBV19; CDR3 protein: CASSQISGQPQHF; CDR3 DNA: TGTGCCAGTAGTCAAATTTCGGGTCAGCCCCAGCATTTT
J gene: TRBJ2-3; D gene: .; clone size: .; V gene: TRBV11-3; CDR3 protein: CASWAALNTQYF; CDR3 DNA: TGTGCCAGCTGGGCGGCTTTGAATACGCAGTATTTT
J gene: TRBJ2-5; D gene: .; clone size: .; V gene: TRBV18; CDR3 protein: CASSPSDRHQETQYF; CDR3 DNA: TGTGCCAGCTCACCATCTGACAGGCACCAAGAGACCCAGTACTTC
J gene: TRBJ1-4; D gene: .; clone size: once; V gene: TRBV2; CDR3 protein: CASSVAGTNEKLFF; CDR3 DNA: TGTGCCAGCAGTGTGGCGGGTACTAATGAAAAACTGTTTTTT
J gene: TRBJ2-1; D gene: .; clone size: .; V gene: TRBV23-1; CDR3 protein: CASSKLQGSAYNEQFF; CDR3 DNA: TGCGCCAGCAGTAAGCTGCAGGGTTCAGCCTACAATGAGCAGTTCTTC
J gene: TRBJ1-1; D gene: .; clone size: once; V gene: TRBV6-5; CDR3 protein: CASIWGVKAFF; CDR3 DNA: TGTGCCAGCATTTGGGGGGTTAAAGCTTTCTTT
J gene: TRBJ1-1; D gene: .; clone size: .; V gene: TRBV30; CDR3 protein: CAWNRAGFRAEAFF; CDR3 DNA: TGTGCCTGGAACAGGGCGGGCTTCAGAGCCGAAGCTTTCTTT
J gene: TRBJ2-1; D gene: TRBD2; clone size: few; V gene: TRBV5-1; CDR3 protein: CASSLEPGLAGYNEQFF; CDR3 DNA: TGCGCCAGCAGCTTGGAGCCGGGACTAGCGGGGTACAATGAGCAGTTCTTC
J gene: TRBJ1-5; D gene: TRBD1; clone size: once; V gene: TRBV30; CDR3 protein: CAWSTGVGQPQHF; CDR3 DNA: TGTGCCTGGAGTACAGGGGTAGGTCAGCCCCAGCATTTT
J gene: TRBJ2-7; D gene: TRBD2; clone size: .; V gene: TRBV27; CDR3 protein: CASSPSGLAPYYEQYF; CDR3 DNA: TGTGCCAGCAGTCCCTCTGGACTAGCTCCTTACTACGAGCAGTACTTC